A selection of T cell receptor beta chains follows, all from one sample in a study of blood T cells in healthy people across ages. Via MiXCR, TCRdb re-called the 5' RACE reads, giving one row per CDR3 protein. The sample lists 850,000 to 1,300,000 distinct CDR3 sequences, under 45% occurring once. Input material: blood. These receptors all stem from a woman aged 60-70 years in good health. Both conserved end residues are part of each CDR3. For some rows the clone size is stated as once, few or many, or as a class when expanded; others skip it.

abundance: few
v_gene: TRBV10-2
CDR3aa: CASSPPGGPDTQYF

abundance: NA
v_gene: TRBV4-1
CDR3aa: CASSQATGNSPLHF

abundance: NA
v_gene: TRBV25-1
CDR3aa: CASSEKGTEAFF

abundance: NA
v_gene: TRBV20-1
CDR3aa: CSAPRRAGITDTQYF

abundance: NA
v_gene: TRBV28
CDR3aa: CASTGSGGRLTPGELFF

abundance: few
v_gene: TRBV9
CDR3aa: CASSRENLGNEQYF

abundance: NA
v_gene: TRBV3-1
CDR3aa: CASSPTSGSGTQYF

abundance: NA
v_gene: TRBV2
CDR3aa: CASLGGDYGYTF

abundance: few
v_gene: TRBV4-1
CDR3aa: CASSQIGRNSYEQYF

abundance: NA
v_gene: TRBV11-2
CDR3aa: CASSFARIEETQYF

abundance: few
v_gene: TRBV5-1
CDR3aa: CASSRDSYQETQYF

abundance: few
v_gene: TRBV7-2
CDR3aa: CASSLTSMRETQYF

abundance: NA
v_gene: TRBV30
CDR3aa: CAWRGDRGFTEAFF

abundance: NA
v_gene: TRBV12-3/TRBV12-4
CDR3aa: CASSWTSGTHNEQFF

abundance: NA
v_gene: TRBV5-1
CDR3aa: CASSSRLGAYEQYF

abundance: NA
v_gene: TRBV4-2
CDR3aa: CASSQDRRGYEQFF

abundance: few
v_gene: TRBV5-1
CDR3aa: CASSLASGLDSSYNEQFF

abundance: few
v_gene: TRBV20-1
CDR3aa: CSARDTSGSSWYEQYF

abundance: NA
v_gene: TRBV7-6
CDR3aa: CASSQSGSRTDTQYF

abundance: NA
v_gene: TRBV2
CDR3aa: CASKALADLTDTQYF

abundance: once
v_gene: TRBV5-1
CDR3aa: CASSLETSGANREQFF

abundance: NA
v_gene: TRBV20-1
CDR3aa: CSARDAAGVNEQFF

abundance: NA
v_gene: TRBV27
CDR3aa: CASSLASGRIQETQYF

abundance: few
v_gene: TRBV2
CDR3aa: CASSVQGNEQFF

abundance: NA
v_gene: TRBV6-1
CDR3aa: CASSEYGRANYGYTF

abundance: NA
v_gene: TRBV12-3/TRBV12-4
CDR3aa: CASRGAGSSYNEQFF

abundance: few
v_gene: TRBV20-1
CDR3aa: CSASGTSGNTGELFF

abundance: NA
v_gene: TRBV7-6
CDR3aa: CASSFVLAGPRETQYF

abundance: few
v_gene: TRBV7-9
CDR3aa: CASSVPGLAGNERFF

abundance: NA
v_gene: TRBV20-1
CDR3aa: CSASAGSSYNEQFF

abundance: NA
v_gene: TRBV27
CDR3aa: CASSPSGFIRRDTQYF

abundance: once
v_gene: TRBV28
CDR3aa: CASTGGGTSAYNEQFF

abundance: NA
v_gene: TRBV27
CDR3aa: CASSLDGYSVTYNEQFF

abundance: few
v_gene: TRBV3-1
CDR3aa: CASSQGMGDHYEQYF

abundance: NA
v_gene: TRBV7-2
CDR3aa: CASSLVGGSGRAVYF

abundance: few
v_gene: TRBV20-1
CDR3aa: CSAAGLATYEQYF

abundance: NA
v_gene: TRBV9
CDR3aa: CASSVEASGSTDTQYF

abundance: NA
v_gene: TRBV5-1
CDR3aa: CASSPLAGGSPSEQYF

abundance: many
v_gene: TRBV6-5
CDR3aa: CASSHPTSGIYEQYF

abundance: NA
v_gene: TRBV20-1
CDR3aa: CSARARTGAEGYTF

abundance: few
v_gene: TRBV29-1
CDR3aa: CSADGQVGNEQFF

abundance: NA
v_gene: TRBV13
CDR3aa: CASSRALRLEDTDTQYF